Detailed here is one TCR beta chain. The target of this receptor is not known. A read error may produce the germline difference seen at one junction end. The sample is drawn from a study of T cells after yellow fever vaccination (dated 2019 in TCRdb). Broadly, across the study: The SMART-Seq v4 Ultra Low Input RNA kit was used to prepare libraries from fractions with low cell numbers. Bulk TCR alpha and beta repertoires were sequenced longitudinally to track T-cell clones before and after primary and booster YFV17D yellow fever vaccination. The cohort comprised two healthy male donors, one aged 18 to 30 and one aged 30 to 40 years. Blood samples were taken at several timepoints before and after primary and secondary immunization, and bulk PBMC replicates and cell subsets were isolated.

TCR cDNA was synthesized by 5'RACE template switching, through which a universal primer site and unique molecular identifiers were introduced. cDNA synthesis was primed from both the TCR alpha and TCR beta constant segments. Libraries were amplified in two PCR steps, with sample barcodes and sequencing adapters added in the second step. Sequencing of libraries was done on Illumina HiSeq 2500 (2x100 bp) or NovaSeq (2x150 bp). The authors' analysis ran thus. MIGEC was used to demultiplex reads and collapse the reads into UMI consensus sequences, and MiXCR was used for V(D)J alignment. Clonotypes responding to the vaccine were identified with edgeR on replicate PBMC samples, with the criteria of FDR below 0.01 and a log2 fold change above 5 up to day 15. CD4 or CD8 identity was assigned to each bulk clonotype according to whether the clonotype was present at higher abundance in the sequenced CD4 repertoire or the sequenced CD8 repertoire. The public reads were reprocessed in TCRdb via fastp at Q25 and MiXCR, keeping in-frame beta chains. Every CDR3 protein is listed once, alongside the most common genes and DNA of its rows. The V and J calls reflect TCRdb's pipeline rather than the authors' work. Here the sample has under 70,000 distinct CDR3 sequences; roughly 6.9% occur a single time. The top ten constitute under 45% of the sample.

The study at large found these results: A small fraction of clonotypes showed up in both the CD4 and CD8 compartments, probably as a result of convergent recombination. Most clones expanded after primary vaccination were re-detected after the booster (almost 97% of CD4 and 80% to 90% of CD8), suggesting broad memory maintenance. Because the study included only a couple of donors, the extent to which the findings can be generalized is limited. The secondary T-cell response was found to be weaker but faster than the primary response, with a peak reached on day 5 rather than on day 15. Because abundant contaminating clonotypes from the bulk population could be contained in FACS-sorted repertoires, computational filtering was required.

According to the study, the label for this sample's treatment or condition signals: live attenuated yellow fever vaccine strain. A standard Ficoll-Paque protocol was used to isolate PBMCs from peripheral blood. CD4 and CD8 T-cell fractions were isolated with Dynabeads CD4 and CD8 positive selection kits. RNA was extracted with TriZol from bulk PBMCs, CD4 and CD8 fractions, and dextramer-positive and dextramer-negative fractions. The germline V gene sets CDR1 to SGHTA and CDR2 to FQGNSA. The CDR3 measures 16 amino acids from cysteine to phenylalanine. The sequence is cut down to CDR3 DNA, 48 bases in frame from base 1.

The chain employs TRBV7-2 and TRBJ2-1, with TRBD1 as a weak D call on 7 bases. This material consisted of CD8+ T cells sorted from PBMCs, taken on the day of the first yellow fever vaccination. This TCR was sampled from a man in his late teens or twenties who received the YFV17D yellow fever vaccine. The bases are TGTGGCAGCAGTTCCAGGGGGGACCCCCGCTACAATGAGCAGTTCTTC. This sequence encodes CGSSSRGDPRYNEQFF.